These 21 T cell receptor beta chains came from one sample sequenced in a study of vaccination effects on CD4 cells after COVID-19. At the end of about 9 days of culture, CD4+ T cells were isolated. The person had a PCR-confirmed SARS-CoV-2 infection during March to December 2020. Vaccination of participants consisted of two doses of either the BNT162b2 or mRNA-1273 vaccine. TCRdb's table, derived via immunoSEQ multiplex PCR, lists solely in-frame clones and lacks some. The sample has roughly 51,000 clones, around 74% seen once. These receptors' antigens are unknown. The specimen comprised CD4+ T cells from PBMCs cultured without peptide, sampled after COVID-19 vaccination. The receptors here all came from a human donor who had a prior SARS-CoV-2 infection.

The rearrangement uses TRBV27 and TRBJ1-5; D call uncertain. The germline CDR1 and CDR2 sequences are MNHEY and SMNVEV (reference sequence). CDR3 length: 17 residues. The V gene lost 1 base and the J gene lost 1 base, with 14 bases spanning the gap. The CDR3 DNA follows: TGTGCCAGCAGTTTATTGTACGGATCGGGCAGCAATCAGCCCCAGCATTTT. Its protein is CASSLLYGSGSNQPQHF.

The V gene is TRBV5-4, the J gene TRBJ2-2, with a possible D match to TRBD2 (6 bases). Trimming stripped 0 bases from V and 3 bases from J, with 12 bases between. Germline V lookup: CDR1 SGHNT, CDR2 YYREEE (reference sequence). The CDR3 length is 16 residues. CDR3 nucleotide sequence: TGTGCCAGCAGCTTGGCCCGGGGGATGGACACCGGGGAGCTGTTTTTT. It codes for CASSLARGMDTGELFF.

The chain employs TRBV6-5 and TRBJ1-6; no reliable D call. The CDR3 loop spans 16 amino acids. The germline V and J ends were trimmed by 0 bases and 3 bases, with 9 bases remaining between them. Germline V gives CDR1 MNHEY, CDR2 SVGAGI. The CDR3, as DNA: TGTGCCAGCAGTTACTCGCGGAACAGCTATAATTCACCCCTCCACTTT. Translation: CASSYSRNSYNSPLHF.

The chain uses TRBV2 and TRBJ2-2; TRBD2 matches 7 bases. CDR3 length: 16 residues. J gave up 0 bases and V 2 bases, and 3 bases lay outside the gene matches. The germline V gene has CDR1 SNHLY and CDR2 FYNNEI. This chain's CDR3 is CASSELGLANTGELFF. The CDR3 DNA reads TGTGCCAGCAGTGAACTCGGACTAGCGAACACCGGGGAGCTGTTTTTT.

The rearrangement joins TRBV3-1 (or the pseudogene TRBV3-2) to TRBJ1-1; D remains unclear. Germline V CDR1 and CDR2: LGHDT, YNNKEL (reference sequence). The V end was cut by 2 bases, the J end by 10 bases, with 14 bases between. There are 13 residues in the CDR3. The CDR3 DNA reads as TGTGCCAGCAGCCAATTCCTCCAGGCCAGAGCTTTCTTT. The encoded protein is CASSQFLQARAFF.

The V call is TRBV5-1, the J call TRBJ2-2; D is possibly TRBD2 (6 bases). V was shortened by 4 bases and J by 3 bases, with 13 bases between the two germline ends. The CDR3 runs to 15 residues. Germline V gene sequence: CDR1 SGHRS, CDR2 YFSETQ. The CDR3: CASSTGLMDTGELFF. Written as DNA, the CDR3 is TGCGCCAGCAGCACGGGACTCATGGACACCGGGGAGCTGTTTTTT.

The chain carries TRBV5-4 and TRBJ2-1; the D gene is possibly TRBD1 (5 bases). The CDR3 totals 13 residues. V was clipped by 0 bases and J by 8 bases, with 9 bases between them. CDR1 is SGHNT and CDR2 is YYREEE in the germline V gene (reference sequence). CDR3: CASSLDRNDEQFF. In nucleotides, the CDR3 is TGTGCCAGCAGCTTGGACAGGAACGATGAGCAGTTCTTC.

This chain connects TRBV2 to TRBJ2-5; 8 nucleotides line up with TRBD2. V trimming: 5 bases; J trimming: 5 bases; junction bases outside the gene matches: 7. Germline lookup yields CDR1 SNHLY and CDR2 FYNNEI. CDR3 size: 14 residues. CDR3 DNA: TGTGCCAGCAGTAGCAAGACTAGCGAGGAGACCCAGTACTTC. Protein: CASSSKTSEETQYF.

CDR3 residues: CSGGQFLYNEQFF. The CDR3 DNA sequence: TGCAGCGGGGGACAGTTCCTCTACAATGAGCAGTTCTTC. This chain uses TRBV29-1 with TRBJ2-1; 7 positions agree with TRBD1. Trimming removed 7 bases from V and 3 bases from J; junction bases left unmatched: 6. The CDR3 covers 13 residues. Germline CDR1 and CDR2: SQVTM and ANQGSEA.

The chain is built from TRBV7-2 and TRBJ2-2, with 7 bases identical to TRBD1. Germline lookup yields CDR1 SGHTA and CDR2 FQGNSA. This CDR3 is built from 16 residues. The V segment lost 5 bases and the J segment 0 bases; nucleotides outside the gene matches: 6. CDR3 DNA sequence: TGTGCCAGCAGCCGGGGACAGAGCACGAACACCGGGGAGCTGTTTTTT. It translates to CASSRGQSTNTGELFF.

V usage is TRBV9 and J usage is TRBJ2-2; D is perhaps TRBD1 (5 bases). V was cut by 6 bases and J by 2 bases, with 11 bases left in between. Germline V gene sequence: CDR1 SGDLS, CDR2 YYNGEE. The CDR3 covers 14 residues. The CDR3: CASKPGQNTGELFF. CDR3 DNA: TGTGCCAGCAAGCCTGGACAAAACACCGGGGAGCTGTTTTTT.

The chain is built from TRBV19 and TRBJ1-5, with 8 bases fitting TRBD1. Germline lookup yields CDR1 LNHDA and CDR2 SQIVND (reference sequence). The CDR3 length is 15 residues. With V trimmed by 4 bases and J by 5 bases, 7 bases remained unmatched. The DNA for the CDR3 is TGTGCCAGTAGTAGGACAGGGAGAGACCATCAGCCCCAGCATTTT. Protein sequence: CASSRTGRDHQPQHF.

The rearrangement uses TRBV7-2 and TRBJ1-5; 9 nucleotides match TRBD1. Germline CDR1 and CDR2: SGHTA and FQGNSA. There are 17 residues in the CDR3. V shed 1 base and J 0 bases; nucleotides not matched to a gene: 4. DNA of the CDR3: TGTGCCAGCAGCTTAGGGACAGGGGCTTATAGCAATCAGCCCCAGCATTTT. This encodes CASSLGTGAYSNQPQHF. Full variable domain (outside the CDR3, taken from reference TRBV7-2 and TRBJ1-5): GAGVSQSPSNKVTEKGKDVELRCDPISGHTALYWYRQSLGQGLEFLIYFQGNSAPDKSGLPSDRFSAERTGGSVSTLTIQRTQQEDSAVYLCASSLGTGAYSNQPQHFGDGTRLSIL.

This clone was detected only a few times. The chain couples TRBV4-1 to TRBJ2-7, with D possibly matching TRBD2 (5 bases). Per germline, CDR1 MGHRA and CDR2 YSYEKL. Trimming removed 4 bases at V and 3 bases at J, with 7 bases between. The CDR3 loop spans 12 amino acids. The CDR3 spells CASSPDFYEQYF. CDR3 nucleotide sequence: TGCGCCAGCAGCCCGGACTTCTACGAGCAGTACTTC.

The gene calls are TRBV2 and TRBJ1-1, with D uncertain. Trimming pared 8 bases from V and 10 bases from J, leaving 14 bases between. The CDR3 has 11 residues. In germline, CDR1 is SNHLY, CDR2 FYNNEI. CDR3 sequence (DNA): TGTGCCAGCGAGGAAGGCCCGGGAGCTTTCTTT. It codes for CASEEGPGAFF. Drawing the rest from reference TRBV2 and TRBJ1-1, the complete variable domain is EPEVTQTPSHQVTQMGQEVILRCVPISNHLYFYWYRQILGQKVEFLVSFYNNEISEKSEIFDDQFSVERPDGSNFTLKIRSTKLEDSAMYFCASEEGPGAFFGQGTRLTVV.

The genes are TRBV4-3 and TRBJ2-2; 13 bases map to TRBD2. V shed 3 bases, J shed 8 bases, and the junction held 12 bases outside the gene matches. Germline assignment: CDR1 LGHNA and CDR2 YSLEER. The CDR3 runs 18 residues. The DNA for the CDR3 is TGCGCCAGCAGCCACACAACCGGGACTAGCGGGATAGGTGGGGAGCTGTTTTTT. This sequence encodes CASSHTTGTSGIGGELFF.

The chain has TRBV20-1 and TRBJ1-6; TRBD1 is a possible D gene (6 bases). V was trimmed by 3 bases and J by 14 bases, leaving 17 bases between them. Germline-derived CDR1 and CDR2 are DFQATT and SNEGSKA (reference sequence). This CDR3 has 13 residues. The CDR3 spells CSASQASPGALHF. Written as DNA, the CDR3 is TGCAGTGCTAGTCAGGCAAGTCCAGGGGCCCTCCACTTT.

The chain employs TRBV2 and TRBJ1-2; the match to TRBD1 covers 7 bases. CDR1 SNHLY and CDR2 FYNNEI come from the germline V gene. The length of the CDR3 is 13 residues. The trim removed 7 bases at V and 4 bases at J, leaving 6 bases unmatched. CDR3 sequence: CASIPGTAYGYTF. The CDR3 region has the DNA TGTGCCAGCATACCCGGGACAGCCTATGGCTACACCTTC.

The chain's CDR3 is CASSSYTTSHGYTF. CDR3 in DNA: TGCGCCAGCAGCTCCTACACAACTTCTCATGGCTACACCTTC. V and J are TRBV4-1 and TRBJ1-2; D is uncertain. V was cut by 5 bases and J by 6 bases, with 16 bases left in between. The CDR3 covers 14 residues. Germline CDR1 is MGHRA and CDR2 is YSYEKL.

CDR3 in amino acids: CASSEGGWGQSTDTQYF. The DNA for the CDR3 is TGTGCCAGCAGCGAGGGGGGATGGGGACAGAGCACAGATACGCAGTATTTT. The chain recombines TRBV9 with TRBJ2-3; a possible D gene is TRBD1 (7 bases). Germline loops: CDR1 SGDLS, CDR2 YYNGEE. This CDR3 region has 17 residues. Between the trimmed V and J ends, which lost 3 bases and 0 bases, there was a span of 17 bases.

This clone has only a few counts. The CDR3 protein is CASSSSDRVYEQYF. The CDR3 bases are TGTGCCAGCAGTTCCTCCGACAGGGTCTACGAGCAGTACTTC. This chain joins TRBV6-6 and TRBJ2-7; 7 positions agree with TRBD1. This CDR3 is built from 14 residues. V was clipped by 4 bases and J by 3 bases; unmatched bases: 6. Germline CDR1 reads MNHNY; CDR2 reads SVGAGI (reference sequence).